This record looks at one T cell receptor (beta chain) sequence and its context. This sample is part of a study of blood T cell repertoires in COVID-19. Study background: Spain, Italy and the United States supplied samples that represented acute and convalescent COVID-19. Sample material is recorded as cDNA or gDNA derived from T cells, B-cell-depleted T cells, or PBMCs.

The CDR3 totals 16 residues. The germline gives CDR1 SGHNT, CDR2 YYREEE (reference sequence). V was shortened by 2 bases and J by 4 bases, with 18 bases between the two germline ends. Original data processing: Cell counts per sample came from amplifying reference gene primers. The method was immunoSEQ multiplex PCR; TCRdb's version includes in-frame clones alone and lacks a portion of them. That table furnishes V, J and clone size, whereas the DNA furnished D and trimming. The repertoire includes 40,000 to 55,000 clones, around nine tenths of them detected once, and about 13% sits in the top ten. This clonotype originated in a human donor in a cohort sampled during active COVID-19. The rearrangement joins TRBV5-4 to TRBJ1-1, with a possible D match to TRBD1 (6 bases). The sequencing sample was made of peripheral blood. The CDR3 spells CASSFQSGAGGTEAFF. The DNA for the CDR3 is TGTGCCAGCAGCTTCCAATCAGGGGCAGGTGGCACTGAAGCTTTCTTT.